Listed below are T cell receptor beta chains from one sample, sequenced in a study of blood T cell repertoires in COVID-19. Some clones are missing from TCRdb's copy, which holds only in-frame ones; the method was immunoSEQ multiplex PCR. The sample consists of about 180,000 clones, 83% of them appearing once. Sequenced input: peripheral blood. The receptors originated from a human donor in a cohort sampled during active COVID-19. Both conserved end residues are part of each CDR3. The order of the fields is clone size, D gene, J gene, V gene, CDR3 protein, CDR3 DNA. The D gene is left open where the match is weak. Clone size is not always given. Where it is, it says once, few, many or a class for expanded clones.

NA NA TRBJ1-2 TRBV3-1/TRBV3-2 CASSRKTGQGHGYTF TGTGCCAGCAGCCGAAAAACCGGGCAGGGCCATGGCTACACCTTC
NA TRBD1 TRBJ1-1 TRBV29-1 CSVGRDRVSAFF TGCAGCGTTGGACGGGACAGGGTATCAGCTTTCTTT
NA TRBD2 TRBJ2-5 TRBV5-8 CASSLILAGDAQETQYF TGTGCCAGCAGCTTGATCCTAGCGGGGGACGCCCAAGAGACCCAGTACTTC
NA TRBD1 TRBJ1-1 TRBV28 CASSWGQGGNTEAFF TGTGCCAGCAGTTGGGGACAGGGGGGAAACACTGAAGCTTTCTTT
NA NA TRBJ1-2 TRBV20-1 CSASFEGLVGYTF TGCAGTGCTAGTTTTGAGGGTCTTGTTGGCTACACCTTC
NA TRBD1 TRBJ1-2 TRBV3-1/TRBV3-2 CASSQALRQGDVYGYTF TGTGCCAGCAGCCAAGCCCTAAGACAGGGGGACGTCTATGGCTACACCTTC
once NA TRBJ2-1 TRBV19 CASSIGGGTSYNEQFF TGTGCCAGTAGTATAGGAGGCGGGACCTCTTACAATGAGCAGTTCTTC
NA NA TRBJ1-4 TRBV4-2 CASSLGQGNEKLFF TGTGCCAGCAGCCTGGGACAAGGTAATGAAAAACTGTTTTTT
NA TRBD1 TRBJ2-2 TRBV7-9 CAATGQGSTGELFF TGTGCCGCCACGGGACAGGGCTCCACCGGGGAGCTGTTTTTT
NA NA TRBJ2-7 TRBV29-1 CSVEGYSDYEQYF TGCAGCGTTGAAGGGTACAGTGACTACGAGCAGTACTTC
NA TRBD1 TRBJ1-3 TRBV3-1/TRBV3-2 CASSPFPGTGVSGNTIYF TGTGCCAGCAGCCCCTTCCCTGGGACAGGCGTCTCTGGAAACACCATATATTTT
NA TRBD1 TRBJ2-5 TRBV11-2 CASSLRQGPQETQYF TGTGCCAGCAGCCTCAGACAGGGACCCCAAGAGACCCAGTACTTC
NA TRBD1 TRBJ1-4 TRBV28 CASATGTRATNEKLFF TGTGCCAGCGCGACAGGGACGAGGGCAACTAATGAAAAACTGTTTTTT
NA TRBD2 TRBJ2-3 TRBV18 CASSPGSSGQSDTQYF TGTGCCAGCTCACCGGGATCTAGCGGGCAATCAGATACGCAGTATTTT
NA TRBD1 TRBJ2-3 TRBV5-1 CASSFGQGTDTQYF TGCGCCAGCAGCTTCGGACAGGGGACAGATACGCAGTATTTT
NA TRBD2 TRBJ2-5 TRBV15 CATRLAGGQETQYF TGTGCCACCAGGCTAGCGGGGGGCCAAGAGACCCAGTACTTC
NA TRBD1 TRBJ1-5 TRBV4-2 CASSLRTGQDQPQHF TGTGCCAGCAGCCTTCGGACAGGGCAGGATCAGCCCCAGCATTTT
NA TRBD2 TRBJ2-1 TRBV9 CASSRGLGPYNEQFF TGTGCCAGCAGCCGAGGACTAGGGCCCTACAATGAGCAGTTCTTC
NA TRBD1 TRBJ2-7 TRBV25-1 CASSESDRETYEQYF TGTGCCAGCAGTGAATCGGACAGGGAAACCTACGAGCAGTACTTC
once TRBD1 TRBJ2-7 TRBV9 CASSGGTGGSYEQYF TGTGCCAGCAGCGGCGGGACAGGGGGTTCCTACGAGCAGTACTTC
few TRBD2 TRBJ2-7 TRBV6-2/TRBV6-3 CASSYSGLAGSYEQYF TGTGCCAGCAGTTACTCGGGACTAGCTGGCTCCTACGAGCAGTACTTC
NA TRBD1 TRBJ1-3 TRBV5-5 CASRPSGGSGNTIYF TGTGCCAGCAGGCCCTCAGGGGGCTCTGGAAACACCATATATTTT
NA NA TRBJ2-7 TRBV6-5 CASSKGYEQYF TGTGCCAGCAGTAAGGGGTACGAGCAGTACTTC
NA NA TRBJ1-1 TRBV27 CASRSDRNTEAFF TGTGCCAGCAGGTCAGACAGGAACACTGAAGCTTTCTTT
NA NA TRBJ2-6 TRBV6-6 CASITPQGDNVLTF TGTGCCAGCATCACCCCCCAGGGTGACAACGTCCTGACTTTC
few NA TRBJ2-7 TRBV4-3 CASSQGRQLYEQYF TGCGCCAGCAGCCAAGGGCGACAGCTCTACGAGCAGTACTTC
NA NA TRBJ2-6 TRBV19 CASSMEDLSSGANVLTF TGTGCCAGTAGTATGGAGGATCTGAGCTCTGGGGCCAACGTCCTGACTTTC
NA TRBD1 TRBJ2-2 TRBV7-2 CASSFRTGLGTGELFF TGTGCCAGCAGCTTCCGGACAGGGTTGGGCACCGGGGAGCTGTTTTTT
NA TRBD2 TRBJ2-3 TRBV19 CASSIVAGVGTDTQYF TGTGCCAGTAGTATAGTGGCGGGAGTAGGGACAGATACGCAGTATTTT
NA NA TRBJ2-4 TRBV20-1 CSASQQGGNKNIQYF TGCAGTGCCAGTCAACAGGGGGGGAATAAAAACATTCAGTACTTC
NA NA TRBJ1-1 TRBV5-1 CASTRQGRTEAFF TGCGCCAGCACCCGTCAGGGGCGGACTGAAGCTTTCTTT
NA NA TRBJ1-1 TRBV7-2 CASSLFMNTEAFF TGTGCCAGCAGCTTATTCATGAACACTGAAGCTTTCTTT
NA TRBD2 TRBJ2-7 TRBV5-4 CASSPSPGGASYEQYF TGTGCCAGCAGCCCCTCACCGGGAGGGGCCTCCTACGAGCAGTACTTC
NA NA TRBJ2-1 TRBV10-2 CASSKGWGSGYNEQFF TGCGCCAGCAGTAAGGGATGGGGTAGCGGCTACAATGAGCAGTTCTTC
NA NA TRBJ2-7 TRBV10-3 CAISPRGYEQYF TGTGCCATCAGCCCCCGGGGGTACGAGCAGTACTTC
NA NA TRBJ1-3 TRBV13 CASSLKSVFGAGNTIYF TGTGCCAGCAGCTTAAAATCGGTCTTCGGAGCTGGAAACACCATATATTTT
NA NA TRBJ1-3 TRBV2 CATTTSSGNTIYF TGTGCCACCACGACAAGCTCTGGAAACACCATATATTTT
NA TRBD1 TRBJ2-5 TRBV6-5 CASSYRATGGVKTQYF TGTGCCAGCAGTTACCGCGCAACAGGGGGCGTCAAGACCCAGTACTTC
NA TRBD1 TRBJ1-1 TRBV9 CASSPRTGRGTEAFF TGTGCCAGCAGCCCGCGGACAGGAAGGGGCACTGAAGCTTTCTTT
NA NA TRBJ2-1 TRBV11-3 CASSLERSASYNEQFF TGTGCCAGCAGCTTAGAGCGGAGCGCCTCCTACAATGAGCAGTTCTTC
NA TRBD1 TRBJ2-7 TRBV5-6 CASTWGQGVVEQYF TGTGCCAGCACCTGGGGACAGGGGGTAGTCGAGCAGTACTTC
NA TRBD2 TRBJ2-5 TRBV3-1/TRBV3-2 CASSLIAGGWETQYF TGTGCCAGCAGCCTTATAGCGGGAGGATGGGAGACCCAGTACTTC
NA TRBD2 TRBJ2-5 TRBV5-4 CASSFERGGEETQYF TGTGCCAGCAGCTTCGAGCGGGGGGGCGAAGAGACCCAGTACTTC
NA TRBD1 TRBJ2-7 TRBV5-6 CASSWGQGAAYEQYF TGTGCCAGCAGCTGGGGACAGGGGGCGGCATACGAGCAGTACTTC
once NA TRBJ1-2 TRBV6-5 CASSYSAGTYGYTF TGTGCCAGCAGTTACTCAGCAGGAACCTATGGCTACACCTTC
NA TRBD1 TRBJ1-3 TRBV9 CASSLSRTGFVSGNTIYF TGTGCCAGCAGCTTAAGCCGGACAGGATTCGTCTCTGGAAACACCATATATTTT
NA NA TRBJ1-4 TRBV6-5 CASSYFGTPEKLFF TGTGCCAGCAGTTACTTCGGGACACCAGAAAAACTGTTTTTT
NA TRBD2 TRBJ2-1 TRBV6-2/TRBV6-3 CASSRGLTSYNEQFF TGTGCCAGCAGCCGGGGACTAACCTCCTACAATGAGCAGTTCTTC
NA NA TRBJ2-7 TRBV12-3/TRBV12-4 CASSLGGSEQYF TGTGCCAGCAGTTTAGGTGGCAGCGAGCAGTACTTC
NA TRBD2 TRBJ2-7 TRBV6-2/TRBV6-3 CASSSYSGISLYEQYF TGTGCCAGCAGTTCCTATAGCGGGATCTCACTCTACGAGCAGTACTTC
NA TRBD2 TRBJ2-7 TRBV5-6 CASSSSGNYEQYF TGTGCCAGCAGCTCTAGCGGAAACTACGAGCAGTACTTC
NA TRBD2 TRBJ2-7 TRBV7-9 CASTGTSGEQYF TGTGCCAGCACCGGGACTAGCGGGGAGCAGTACTTC
NA TRBD2 TRBJ2-7 TRBV11-3 CASSLGGTGNEQYF TGTGCCAGCAGCTTGGGGGGGACGGGGAACGAGCAGTACTTC
NA TRBD2 TRBJ2-7 TRBV7-9 CASSPGGLAAYEQYF TGTGCCAGCAGCCCTGGGGGACTAGCAGCCTACGAGCAGTACTTC
NA NA TRBJ1-1 TRBV25-1 CASSEQEDTEAFF TGTGCCAGCAGTGAACAGGAGGACACTGAAGCTTTCTTT
NA TRBD2 TRBJ2-1 TRBV4-3 CASSQPSGGYNEQFF TGCGCCAGCAGCCAACCCTCGGGGGGGTACAATGAGCAGTTCTTC
NA NA TRBJ1-5 TRBV19 CASSAGSGQPQHF TGTGCCAGTAGTGCAGGGTCAGGTCAGCCCCAGCATTTT
few TRBD1 TRBJ2-7 TRBV7-2 CASSSGQGTYEQYF TGTGCCAGCAGCTCGGGACAGGGGACCTACGAGCAGTACTTC
NA TRBD2 TRBJ2-3 TRBV9 CASSVEGLAGTDTQYF TGTGCCAGCAGCGTAGAGGGGCTAGCGGGCACAGATACGCAGTATTTT
NA TRBD1 TRBJ1-5 TRBV27 CASSLPHGTVPSSNQPQHF TGTGCCAGCAGTTTGCCTCACGGGACAGTTCCCTCTAGCAATCAGCCCCAGCATTTT